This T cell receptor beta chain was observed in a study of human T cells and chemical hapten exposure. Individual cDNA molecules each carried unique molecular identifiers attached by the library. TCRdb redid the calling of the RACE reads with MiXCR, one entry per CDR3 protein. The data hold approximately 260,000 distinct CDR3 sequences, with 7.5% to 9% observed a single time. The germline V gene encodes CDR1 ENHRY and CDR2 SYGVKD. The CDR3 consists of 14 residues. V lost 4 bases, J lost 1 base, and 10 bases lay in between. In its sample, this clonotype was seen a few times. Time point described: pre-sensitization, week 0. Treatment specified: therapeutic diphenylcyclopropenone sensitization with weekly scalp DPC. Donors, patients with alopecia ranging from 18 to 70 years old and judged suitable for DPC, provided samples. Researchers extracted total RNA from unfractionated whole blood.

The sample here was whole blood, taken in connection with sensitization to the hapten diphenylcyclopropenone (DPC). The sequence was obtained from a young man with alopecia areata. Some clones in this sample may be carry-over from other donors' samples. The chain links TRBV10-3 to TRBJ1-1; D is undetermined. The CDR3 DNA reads TGTGCCATCAGTGGGGTTGGGAAGAACACTGAAGCTTTCTTT. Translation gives CAISGVGKNTEAFF.